This T cell receptor (beta chain) appears in the sequencing data of a study of a mutant IDH1 vaccine in newly diagnosed glioma. Documented time point: week 47, end of study. Topical imiquimod was applied with each vaccine dose, which held 300 ug of mutant IDH1 20-mer peptide. V was pared by 0 bases and J by 1 base, with 2 bases of the junction left unmatched. CDR1 is SGDLS, CDR2 YYNGEE, per germline. The CDR3 extends over 16 amino acids. In the case of this clone: Its antigen is unknown.

Assay: immunoSEQ multiplex PCR; the TCRdb copy retains only in-frame clones and omits some. The table has tens of thousands of clones, roughly 82% seen once. The clonotype originates from a man aged 40-49 years with glioma. Some clones in this sample may be carry-over from other donors' samples. The rearrangement uses TRBV9 and TRBJ2-3; 10 bases fit TRBD2. Sequenced material: PBMCs, taken from a glioma patient whose treatment included an IDH1 peptide vaccine. DNA for the CDR3: TGTGCCAGCAGCGTAGCCGGGACTAGCGGCACAGATACGCAGTATTTT. Its protein is CASSVAGTSGTDTQYF.